This entry lists 3 T cell receptor beta chains sequenced from one sample in a study of T cell responses to AZD1222 COVID-19 vaccine. Clones were sequenced by immunoSEQ multiplex PCR, and TCRdb holds only the in-frame ones, with some missing. The sample has around 220,000 clones, approximately 94% seen once. Material: peripheral blood, obtained 28 days after the second dose of the MenACWY control vaccine. These TCRs come from an adult who received the MenACWY meningococcal vaccine as a control.

This clone was observed once. The gene calls are TRBV20-1 and TRBJ1-1; TRBD1 is a possible D gene (5 bases). Trimming stripped 6 bases from V and 6 bases from J, with 11 bases between. CDR3 length: 11 residues. Germline V gives CDR1 DFQATT, CDR2 SNEGSKA (reference sequence). The CDR3 is CSARWGAEAFF. The CDR3 DNA follows: TGCAGTGCAAGGTGGGGCGCTGAAGCTTTCTTT.

The table lists this clone with a count of one. The CDR3: CASSQIKRESSYNEQFF. The CDR3 DNA is TGCGCCAGCAGTCAAATAAAGCGGGAGAGCTCCTACAATGAGCAGTTCTTC. This sequence joins TRBV23-1 and TRBJ2-1; 8 nucleotides match TRBD2. TRBV23-1 counts as an open reading frame of uncertain function. Germline trimming cut 2 bases from V and 0 bases from J; bases unmatched to any gene: 6. The CDR3 spans 17 residues.

The chain uses TRBV28 and TRBJ1-1, with D possibly matching TRBD1 (5 bases). Trimming stripped 5 bases from V and 4 bases from J, with 14 bases between. Germline V CDR1 and CDR2: MDHEN, SYDVKM. CDR3 size: 14 residues. The CDR3 is CASSPPEGSTEAFF. The CDR3 DNA reads TGTGCCAGCAGTCCTCCGGAGGGGAGCACTGAAGCTTTCTTT.